These 26 T cell receptor beta chains were sequenced from one sample in a study of T-cell reconstitution after alpha-beta-depleted transplantation in children. Preparation of the TCRbeta library was carried out with unique molecular identifiers. TCRdb ran MiXCR on the PCR reads and lists one entry per CDR3 protein. The sample lists fewer than 350,000 distinct CDR3 sequences, 11% occurring once. The sequencing here drew on peripheral blood, taken 180 days after TCRalphabeta/CD19-depleted stem cell transplant. The receptors originated from a male patient aged 2 to 10 who had a stem cell transplant for chronic granulomatous disease, so the T cells may come from the graft donor.

This clonotype has at least ten counts. This sequence joins TRBV7-8 and TRBJ2-2, with 7 bases matching TRBD2. V gave up 3 bases and J gave up 9 bases; unmatched junction bases: 13. Germline CDR1 SGHVS, CDR2 FQNEAQ. This CDR3 has 16 residues. The CDR3 bases are TGTGCCAGCAGCTTGGGGAGGGCTAGCGATTTGCGGGAGCTGTTTTTT. It is translated as CASSLGRASDLRELFF.

In this sample, this clonotype turned up many times. This chain links TRBV5-1 with TRBJ2-1, with D uncertain. The CDR3 covers 11 residues. Germline V lookup: CDR1 SGHRS, CDR2 YFSETQ. Trimming pared 1 base from V and 9 bases from J, leaving 5 bases between. In DNA, the CDR3 is TGCGCCAGCAGCTTGCTTTCTGAGCAGTTCTTC. Protein sequence: CASSLLSEQFF. The variable domain in full, completed from reference TRBV5-1 and TRBJ2-1, reads KAGVTQTPRYLIKTRGQQVTLSCSPISGHRSVSWYQQTPGQGLQFLFEYFSETQRNKGNFPGRFSGRQFSNSRSEMNVSTLELGDSALYLCASSLLSEQFFGPGTRLTVL.

This clonotype was found many times. The chain employs TRBV6-5 and TRBJ2-2, with TRBD2 matching 10 bases. Germline V gene data show CDR1 as MNHEY and CDR2 as SVGAGI. CDR3 length equals 17 residues. V dropped 0 bases and J dropped 9; count of bases not matched to a gene: 10. CDR3 DNA sequence: TGTGCCAGCAGTTACTCTGGAGCGGGGGGGATCTGGAGGGAGCTGTTTTTT. Protein product: CASSYSGAGGIWRELFF.

This clonotype was detected many times. The V call is TRBV5-1, the J call TRBJ2-3; a possible D gene is TRBD1 (6 bases). This CDR3 is built from 13 residues. CDR1 and CDR2 from the germline V gene are SGHRS and YFSETQ. V lost 4 bases to trimming and J lost 4 bases, with 10 bases between them. The CDR3 reads CASSRQEPDTQYF. CDR3 coding DNA: TGCGCCAGCAGCCGACAGGAGCCAGATACGCAGTATTTT.

Concerning this clonotype itself: Just one base apart from a much larger clone, this may be a read error. This chain connects TRBV12-3 or TRBV12-4 to TRBJ1-5, with 7 bases aligning to TRBD1. The CDR3 is 14 amino acids. In DNA form, the CDR3 reads TGTACCAGCAGCAAAGGGGACAGCCATCAGCCCCAGCATTTT. It translates to CTSSKGDSHQPQHF.

The sample holds many counts of this clonotype. This sequence joins TRBV3-1 and TRBJ2-1; 14 nucleotides match TRBD2. The V segment lost 6 bases and the J segment 5 bases; nucleotides outside the gene matches: 3. The CDR3 has 15 residues. Germline V gene sequence: CDR1 LGHDT, CDR2 YNNKEL (reference sequence). The CDR3: CASRRLAGGNNEQFF. CDR3 coding DNA: TGTGCCAGCAGACGACTAGCGGGGGGGAACAATGAGCAGTTCTTC.

V and J are TRBV14 and TRBJ2-1, with 7 bases aligning to TRBD1. The CDR3 length is 17 residues. The V and J ends lost 1 base and 4 bases, in that order; junction bases with no gene match: 10. Germline V lookup: CDR1 SGHDN, CDR2 FVKESK. The CDR3 sequence is CASSQGRTGERYNEQFF. CDR3 in DNA: TGTGCCAGCAGCCAAGGACGGACAGGAGAAAGATACAATGAGCAGTTCTTC.

This clonotype was recorded many times. The J gene is TRBJ2-3, the V gene TRBV12-3 or TRBV12-4; D is unclear. This CDR3 has 15 amino acids. V was trimmed by 2 bases and J by 2 bases, leaving 11 bases between them. DNA of the CDR3: TGTGCCAGCAGTTTATTCTGGGAATTCACAGATACGCAGTATTTT. Protein product: CASSLFWEFTDTQYF.

This clonotype showed up many times. The V gene is TRBV15, the J gene TRBJ2-5; unclear D gene. The CDR3 has 13 residues. Germline CDR1 LNHNV, CDR2 YYDKDF (reference sequence). V gave up 1 base and J gave up 3 bases, with 6 bases separating them. The CDR3 sequence is CATSRVWEETQYF. Written as DNA, the CDR3 is TGTGCCACCAGCAGAGTTTGGGAAGAGACCCAGTACTTC.

In its sample, this clonotype was seen many times. The rearrangement joins TRBV15 to TRBJ2-7; 10 nucleotides match TRBD2. This CDR3 spans 15 amino acids. The J segment lost 3 bases and the V segment lost 3 bases, leaving 5 bases of the junction unmatched. The germline V gene encodes CDR1 LNHNV and CDR2 YYDKDF (reference sequence). CDR3 DNA sequence: TGTGCCACCAGCAGTATAGCGGGAGGTCACTACGAGCAGTACTTC. Amino acids: CATSSIAGGHYEQYF.

There are many counts of this clonotype. This sequence joins TRBV20-1 and TRBJ2-2; 11 positions agree with TRBD2. Germline assignment: CDR1 DFQATT and CDR2 SNEGSKA (reference sequence). J lost 1 base, V lost 2 bases, and 0 bases had no gene match. The CDR3 runs to 15 residues. CDR3 sequence: CSARLAGGNTGELFF. The CDR3 region has the DNA TGCAGTGCTAGACTAGCGGGAGGGAACACCGGGGAGCTGTTTTTT.

In its sample, this clonotype was seen many times. The V call is TRBV12-3 or TRBV12-4, the J call TRBJ2-7; D is unclear. There are 16 residues in the CDR3. Trimming took off 4 bases at V and 2 bases at J, with 18 bases between the two ends. CDR3 loop: CASSYKGAIKTYEQYF. For the CDR3, the DNA is TGTGCCAGCAGTTACAAAGGCGCGATAAAAACCTACGAGCAGTACTTC.

This sequence joins TRBV5-6 and TRBJ2-2; D might be TRBD1 (6 bases). The CDR3 totals 17 residues. In germline, CDR1 is SGHDT, CDR2 YYEEEE. With 5 bases removed from V and 3 bases from J, the gap between germline ends came to 20 bases. The CDR3 loop reads CASRRDTGTLYTGELFF. In DNA form, the CDR3 reads TGTGCCAGCAGACGAGATACCGGGACACTATACACCGGGGAGCTGTTTTTT.

The chain employs TRBV12-3 or TRBV12-4 and TRBJ2-7, with D uncertain. V was cut by 2 bases and J by 6 bases, with 14 bases left in between. This CDR3 spans 14 amino acids. The CDR3 nucleotides are TGTGCCAGCAGTTTAAGTGTTTGGTCCCTCGAGCAGTACTTC. Translating gives CASSLSVWSLEQYF.

Worth noting for this clonotype: This may come from a read error, since a much larger clone is one base off. The V gene is TRBV7-3, the J gene TRBJ2-5; no clear D. The germline CDR1 and CDR2 sequences are SGHTA and FQGTGA. V gave up 2 bases and J gave up 4 bases, with 20 bases separating them. The CDR3 spans 17 residues. The CDR3: CASSLVGGRVDVETQYF. The CDR3 coding sequence is TGTGCCAGCAGCTTAGTTGGCGGAAGGGTGGATGTAGAGACCCAGTACTTC.

This clonotype was seen many times. This chain uses TRBV12-3 or TRBV12-4 with TRBJ2-7; TRBD1 might be the D (5 bases). The ends were cut back, 4 bases at V and 4 bases at J, with 14 bases in the middle. The CDR3 contains 14 residues. CDR3 amino acids: CASSSFATAYEQYF. The DNA for the CDR3 is TGTGCCAGCAGTTCTTTCGCGACAGCTTACGAGCAGTACTTC.

There are many counts of this clonotype. V usage is TRBV7-9 and J usage is TRBJ2-3; D is perhaps TRBD1 or TRBD2 (5 bases each). V lost 5 bases to trimming and J lost 1 base, with 19 bases between them. This CDR3 is built from 17 residues. In germline, CDR1 is SEHNR, CDR2 FQNEAQ (reference sequence). In DNA, the CDR3 is TGTGCCAGCAGCCACTTAGTGGCGAGGGACCGCACAGATACGCAGTATTTT. Its translation: CASSHLVARDRTDTQYF.

This clonotype has ten or more counts. The chain uses TRBV27 and TRBJ1-5; maybe TRBD1 (6 bases). V was clipped by 6 bases and J by 2 bases, with 23 bases between them. From germline, CDR1 is MNHEY and CDR2 SMNVEV (reference sequence). The CDR3 loop spans 18 amino acids. DNA of the CDR3: TGTGCCAGCAGCCCTCGAAGCAGGGGACTGACCGGCAATCAGCCCCAGCATTTT. It is translated as CASSPRSRGLTGNQPQHF.

This clonotype was picked up many times. The rearrangement links TRBV12-3 or TRBV12-4 to TRBJ2-7; weak D call: TRBD1 (6 bases). The V gene lost 5 bases and the J gene lost 6 bases, with 14 bases spanning the gap. The CDR3 is made up of 13 amino acids. CDR3 DNA: TGTGCCAGCAGTCCGGGACATCTGGGCGAGCAGTACTTC. Its translation is CASSPGHLGEQYF.

The V gene is TRBV28, the J gene TRBJ2-2; 10 bases line up with TRBD1. This CDR3 has 17 residues. The V segment lost 5 bases and the J segment 6 bases; nucleotides outside the gene matches: 12. Germline CDR1 reads MDHEN; CDR2 reads SYDVKM. The CDR3 nucleotides are TGTGCCAGCAGTCCTCCGGGACAGGGGTTTTTAGCCGGGGAGCTGTTTTTT. As protein: CASSPPGQGFLAGELFF.

This clonotype was recorded at least ten times. The rearrangement links TRBV7-8 to TRBJ1-3, with 9 positions matching TRBD1. The V and J ends lost 5 bases and 1 base, in that order; junction bases with no gene match: 6. The CDR3 consists of 16 residues. Germline assignment: CDR1 SGHVS and CDR2 FQNEAQ. The chain's CDR3 is CASSPRTGASGNTIYF. The DNA for the CDR3 is TGTGCCAGCAGCCCACGGACAGGGGCATCTGGAAACACCATATATTTT.

Many counts were recorded for this clonotype. The J gene is TRBJ2-1, the V gene TRBV5-5, with D possibly TRBD1 on 6 matching bases. Germline V gene lookup returns CDR1 SGHKS and CDR2 YYEKEE (reference sequence). The CDR3 sequence is 14 residues long. Trimming removed 2 bases from V and 9 bases from J, with 15 bases in between. The CDR3 reads CASSFWQEGGEQFF. The CDR3 nucleotides read TGTGCCAGCAGCTTCTGGCAGGAAGGGGGTGAGCAGTTCTTC.

The sample holds many counts of this clonotype. CDR3 in amino acids: CASRLRGTALNTEAFF. The DNA of the CDR3 is TGCGCCAGCAGGTTGAGGGGGACGGCCTTGAACACTGAAGCTTTCTTT. V and J are TRBV5-1 and TRBJ1-1, with D possibly matching TRBD1 (6 bases). The ends were cut back, 5 bases at V and 0 bases at J, with 17 bases in the middle. This CDR3 is built from 16 residues. Per the germline V gene, CDR1 is SGHRS and CDR2 is YFSETQ.

This clonotype was picked up many times. The gene calls are TRBV14 and TRBJ2-3, with unresolved D. CDR1 and CDR2 from the germline V gene are SGHDN and FVKESK. V was cut by 3 bases and J by 3 bases, with 7 bases left in between. The CDR3 runs to 13 residues. The DNA of the CDR3 is TGTGCCAGCAGCCAGTACCCAACAGATACGCAGTATTTT. As protein: CASSQYPTDTQYF.

The table lists this clonotype with many counts. This chain links TRBV9 with TRBJ2-2; TRBD2 matches 9 bases. The V and J ends lost 0 bases and 0 bases, in that order; junction bases with no gene match: 3. CDR1 is SGDLS, CDR2 YYNGEE, per germline. The CDR3 covers 17 residues. CDR3: CASSVEPSGANTGELFF. For the CDR3, the DNA is TGTGCCAGCAGCGTAGAGCCTAGCGGGGCGAACACCGGGGAGCTGTTTTTT.

This clonotype was seen ten or more times. The CDR3 DNA is TGTGCCAGCAGTGATAGAAGCGGGTCGACAGATACGCAGTATTTT. Translation: CASSDRSGSTDTQYF. V and J are TRBV2 and TRBJ2-3, with a possible D match to TRBD2 (6 bases). CDR1 and CDR2 from the germline V gene are SNHLY and FYNNEI. This CDR3 has 15 residues. The V end lost 3 bases, the J end lost 3 bases, and 13 bases lay between the germline ends.